What follows are 8 T cell receptor beta chains derived from one specimen sequenced in a study of blood T cell repertoires in COVID-19. Some clones are missing from TCRdb's copy, which holds only in-frame ones; the method was immunoSEQ multiplex PCR. The repertoire includes about 140,000 clones, around three quarters of them detected once, and around a sixth sits in the top ten. Sequenced input: peripheral blood. All receptors derive from a man aged 50 to 60 with acute or convalescent COVID-19.

The V and J genes are TRBV28 and TRBJ2-7; D possibly corresponds to TRBD2 (6 bases). With 3 bases removed from V and 2 bases from J, the gap between germline ends came to 14 bases. Germline values: CDR1 MDHEN, CDR2 SYDVKM. CDR3 length: 15 residues. CDR3 bases: TGTGCCAGCAGTTTCCAGACTAGTCCGACCTACGAGCAGTACTTC. Its translation is CASSFQTSPTYEQYF.

J is TRBJ2-1 and V is TRBV6-5; no reliable D call. Trimming stripped 6 bases from V and 7 bases from J, with 10 bases between. Germline-derived CDR1 and CDR2 are MNHEY and SVGAGI. The CDR3 totals 12 residues. The CDR3: CASRVVLNEQFF. The CDR3 DNA reads TGTGCCAGCAGGGTAGTTTTGAATGAGCAGTTCTTC.

The chain is built from TRBV6-5 and TRBJ1-1, with D perhaps matching TRBD1 (5 bases). Between the trimmed V and J ends, which lost 9 bases and 3 bases, there was a span of 17 bases. CDR1 is MNHEY and CDR2 is SVGAGI in the germline V gene. The CDR3 covers 14 residues. The CDR3 loop reads CASSGRGRDTEAFF. The CDR3 nucleotides read TGTGCCAGTTCGGGGAGGGGAAGGGACACTGAAGCTTTCTTT.

The genes are TRBV10-3 and TRBJ2-1; 12 bases are a match to TRBD2. The CDR3 sequence is 14 residues long. Per germline, CDR1 ENHRY and CDR2 SYGVKD. V was pared by 6 bases and J by 10 bases, with 7 bases of the junction left unmatched. As DNA, the CDR3 is TGTGCCATCAGCCGGACTAGCGGGGAAGGGGAGCAGTTCTTC. Amino acid sequence: CAISRTSGEGEQFF.

The rearrangement joins TRBV21-1 to TRBJ2-1; TRBD1, the table's D call, was not compared with the DNA. TRBV21-1 constitutes a pseudogene. This CDR3 contains 18 residues. CDR3 sequence: CASRPRDTISSSYNEQFF. In DNA, the CDR3 is TGTGCCAGCCGGCCCCGGGACACAATATCCAGCTCCTACAATGAGCAGTTCTTC.

The chain has TRBV5-6 and TRBJ2-1, with 12 bases aligning to TRBD2. Germline loops: CDR1 SGHDT, CDR2 YYEEEE. The CDR3 is 15 residues long. V was pared by 0 bases and J by 10 bases, with 5 bases of the junction left unmatched. CDR3 coding DNA: TGTGCCAGCAGCTTGGTACTAGCGGGGGGTAGAGAGCAGTTCTTC. Its translation is CASSLVLAGGREQFF.

The CDR3 nucleotides are TGTGCCAGCACCCGGGGGGTCCATAAAGAGACCCAGTACTTC. Translated, it gives CASTRGVHKETQYF. V usage is TRBV5-8 and J usage is TRBJ2-5, with 7 bases matching TRBD2. CDR3 size: 14 residues. Trimming at V came to 6 bases and at J to 3 bases, leaving 8 bases not matched to a gene. Germline V gene sequence: CDR1 SGHTS, CDR2 YDEGEE.

The chain uses TRBV9 and TRBJ1-4; 11 positions agree with TRBD1. The CDR3 consists of 15 residues. V was pared by 3 bases and J by 8 bases, with 6 bases of the junction left unmatched. Germline V lookup: CDR1 SGDLS, CDR2 YYNGEE. Here the CDR3 reads CASSGGQGAWEKLFF. CDR3 DNA: TGTGCCAGCAGCGGCGGACAGGGGGCATGGGAAAAACTGTTTTTT.